Listed below are T cell receptor beta chains from one sample, sequenced in a study of immune cell composition in non-small cell lung cancer. Repertoires were generated with immunoSEQ multiplex PCR, while TCRdb's copy carries only in-frame clones and drops some. The sample records about 4,600 clones, about four fifths being singletons. The sequenced material came from lung tumor tissue. The receptor source for this set is a human donor with non-small cell lung cancer. Both conserved end residues are part of each CDR3. D genes are given only for firm matches. Expanded clones get a size class; other rows say once, few or many, or leave the size out.

TRBD2 | - | TRBJ2-5 | TRBV4-1 | 20 | TGCGCCAGCAGCCACCCCCTAGGACTAGCGGGATTCCCTCGCGGGAAGACCCAGTACTTC | CASSHPLGLAGFPRGKTQYF
- | - | TRBJ1-1 | TRBV5-4 | 15 | TGTGCCAGCAGCTTGGGACACCCCGGGGACACTGAAGCTTTCTTT | CASSLGHPGDTEAFF
TRBD1 | - | TRBJ1-2 | TRBV4-3 | 16 | TGCGCCAGCAGCCAATTAGGGACAGGTGCCTCCTATGGCTACACCTTC | CASSQLGTGASYGYTF
- | - | TRBJ2-5 | TRBV5-4 | 14 | TGTGCCAGCAGCTTTTTTGGAGGGCTGAAGACCCAGTACTTC | CASSFFGGLKTQYF
- | once | TRBJ2-7 | TRBV7-8 | 15 | TGTGCCAGCAGCTCTGTGCTCTCGAGCTCCTACGAGCAGTACTTC | CASSSVLSSSYEQYF
- | - | TRBJ2-5 | TRBV25-1 | 14 | TGTGCCAGCAGTGAATCGCGGGGTAGGGAGACCCAGTACTTC | CASSESRGRETQYF
TRBD1 | few | TRBJ2-7 | TRBV7-3 | 15 | TGTGCCAGCAGCTTTTCAGGGGGTTTCGACTACGAGCAGTACTTC | CASSFSGGFDYEQYF
- | - | TRBJ1-6 | TRBV9 | 13 | TGTGCCAGCAGCGTTGGCAGTAATTCACCCCTCCACTTT | CASSVGSNSPLHF
- | - | TRBJ1-1 | TRBV28 | 12 | TGTGCCAGCAGTTTATGGGCCACTGAAGCTTTCTTT | CASSLWATEAFF
TRBD1 | - | TRBJ1-2 | TRBV29-1 | 11 | TGCAGCGGTGGACAGGGCAATGGCTACACCTTC | CSGGQGNGYTF
TRBD2 | few | TRBJ2-1 | TRBV9 | 16 | TGTGCCAGCAGCGTAGGGCTAGCGGGAGTCTACAATGAGCAGTTCTTC | CASSVGLAGVYNEQFF
TRBD1 | - | TRBJ1-1 | TRBV28 | 15 | TGTGCCAGCAGTTCCCCTGGACAGGGGCGGCTATGGGCTTTCTTT | CASSSPGQGRLWAFF
TRBD1 | - | TRBJ1-3 | TRBV7-2 | 16 | TGTGCCAGCAGCTTAGATTCAGGGGGCGCGGGAAACACCATATATTTT | CASSLDSGGAGNTIYF
- | - | TRBJ2-7 | TRBV5-6 | 14 | TGTGCCAGCAGCGGGGCCCTGGACAGTAACGAGCAGTACTTC | CASSGALDSNEQYF
- | - | TRBJ1-5 | TRBV7-9 | 15 | TGTGCCAGCAGCTTAGGGAGTTCCCCTGGTCAGCCCCAGCATTTT | CASSLGSSPGQPQHF
TRBD2 | - | TRBJ2-2 | TRBV5-4 | 16 | TGTGCCAGCAGCGTGGGGACTAGCGCATACACCGGGGAGCTGTTTTTT | CASSVGTSAYTGELFF
- | - | TRBJ2-7 | TRBV28 | 13 | TGTGCCAGCAGTAAAATCTACGTCTTGGAGCAGTACTTC | CASSKIYVLEQYF
- | - | TRBJ1-5 | TRBV19 | 11 | TGTGCCATTCAGGCGAATCAGCCCCAGCATTTT | CAIQANQPQHF
- | - | TRBJ1-2 | TRBV7-2 | 15 | TGTGCCAGCAGCTTAGACGAAGGAGCCAGCTATGGCTACACCTTC | CASSLDEGASYGYTF
TRBD1 | - | TRBJ2-1 | TRBV18 | 17 | TGTGCCAGCTCACCTCCTAAACCGGGACAGGGGTCTGATGAGCAGTTCTTC | CASSPPKPGQGSDEQFF
- | once | TRBJ2-1 | TRBV9 | 15 | TGTGCCAGCAGCGCACTGCTGAGCTCCTACAATGAGCAGTTCTTC | CASSALLSSYNEQFF
- | - | TRBJ2-7 | TRBV27 | 18 | TGTGCCAGCAGACCCGGGGGAAGCGCTCGATTTCTTTCCTACGAGCAGTACTTC | CASRPGGSARFLSYEQYF
TRBD2 | - | TRBJ2-1 | TRBV7-9 | 16 | TGTGCCAGCAGTCTAGTACGGGGGAGGGCCTACAATGAGCAGTTCTTC | CASSLVRGRAYNEQFF
- | - | TRBJ2-3 | TRBV5-4 | 13 | TGTGCCAGCAGCTTGGCGGGCACAGATACGCAGTATTTT | CASSLAGTDTQYF
TRBD2 | once | TRBJ2-1 | TRBV4-2 | 17 | TGTGCCAGCAGCCAGGGACTAGCGGGAGTTGTGGTGAATGAGCAGTTCTTC | CASSQGLAGVVVNEQFF
- | - | TRBJ1-2 | TRBV19 | 15 | TGTGCCAGTAGTATACAAAGGACAGAGGACTATGGCTACACCTTC | CASSIQRTEDYGYTF
- | - | TRBJ1-2 | TRBV28 | 15 | TGTGCCAGCAGTCCCCTAGCGAGCAGGATCTATGGCTACACCTTC | CASSPLASRIYGYTF
- | - | TRBJ2-5 | TRBV5-1 | 14 | TGCGCCAGCGCGTTAGGGGGATATGAAGAGACCCAGTACTTC | CASALGGYEETQYF
- | - | TRBJ2-3 | TRBV11-1 | 17 | TGTGCCAGCAGCTCGAGATCAGGGGGGCTAGGGACAGATACGCAGTATTTT | CASSSRSGGLGTDTQYF
- | - | TRBJ1-5 | TRBV28 | 15 | TGTGCCAGCAGCCCTAGAGGATATAGCAATCAGCCCCAGCATTTT | CASSPRGYSNQPQHF
- | - | TRBJ1-2 | TRBV21-1 | 12 | TGTGCCAGCCCGCTGGGCGACTATGGCTACACCTTC | CASPLGDYGYTF
TRBD2 | - | TRBJ2-3 | TRBV15 | 16 | TGTGCCACCAGCAGAGCTAGCGGGAGAAGCACAGATACGCAGTATTTT | CATSRASGRSTDTQYF
- | once | TRBJ1-4 | TRBV28 | 12 | TGTGCCAGCAGCCAGGCTAATGAAAAACTGTTTTTT | CASSQANEKLFF
- | - | TRBJ2-3 | TRBV5-1 | 14 | TGCGCCAGCAGAGTCAGTTCCCCCACAGATACGCAGTATTTT | CASRVSSPTDTQYF
TRBD2 | - | TRBJ2-1 | TRBV7-2 | 15 | TGTGCCAGCAGCTTAGAACTAGCGGGGGGCTATGAGCAGTTCTTC | CASSLELAGGYEQFF
- | medium-sized | TRBJ2-3 | TRBV25-1 | 16 | TGTGCCAGCAGTGAATCCCCAGGGGCCGGCACAGATACGCAGTATTTT | CASSESPGAGTDTQYF
- | - | TRBJ2-6 | TRBV6-5 | 16 | TGTGCCAGCAGTTCCCCCGGGGGCTCTGGGGCCAACGTCCTGACTTTC | CASSSPGGSGANVLTF
TRBD2 | - | TRBJ2-5 | TRBV7-7 | 15 | TGTGCTAGCAGTTCTCCCGCCGGGGGGAGCGAGACCCAGTACTTC | CASSSPAGGSETQYF
TRBD2 | - | TRBJ2-1 | TRBV4-2 | 17 | TGTGCCAGCAGCCAAGATCCAGTCGGGGGGGCTTCCAATGAGCAGTTCTTC | CASSQDPVGGASNEQFF
- | few | TRBJ1-2 | TRBV19 | 13 | TGTGCCAGTAGTAAGGGAGATACCTATGGCTACACCTTC | CASSKGDTYGYTF
TRBD1 | - | TRBJ2-6 | TRBV9 | 19 | TGTGCCAGCAGCCATTCAACCGGGACAGGGCCCGTTGGGGCCAACGTCCTGACTTTC | CASSHSTGTGPVGANVLTF
- | large | TRBJ1-1 | TRBV5-8 | 15 | TGTGCCAGCAGTCGGAAACAGGGACGAGGAACTGAAGCTTTCTTT | CASSRKQGRGTEAFF
- | - | TRBJ1-2 | TRBV2 | 14 | TGTGCCGGAAAGGGGACACTTAGTAACTATGGCTACACCTTC | CAGKGTLSNYGYTF
TRBD1 | - | TRBJ2-7 | TRBV19 | 13 | TGTGCCAGTAGACCCTCGACAGGGGTGTTTCAGTACTTC | CASRPSTGVFQYF
- | - | TRBJ2-6 | TRBV27 | 15 | TGTGCCAGCAGTTTTTTGGCCTCTGGGGCCAACGTCCTGACTTTC | CASSFLASGANVLTF
- | - | TRBJ1-2 | TRBV11-3 | 14 | TGTGCCAGCAGCTTAGGGACAGAGGTTGGTGGCTACACCTTC | CASSLGTEVGGYTF
- | - | TRBJ1-1 | TRBV6-1 | 14 | - | CASILDRGDTEAFF
TRBD1 | few | TRBJ1-6 | TRBV10-3 | 14 | TGTGCCAGCCTGGACAGGGGGATTAATTCACCCCTCCACTTT | CASLDRGINSPLHF